The present entry profiles one T cell receptor (beta chain) with its context. The germline V and J ends were trimmed by 3 bases and 10 bases, with 16 bases remaining between them. This CDR3 spans 14 amino acids. CDR1 is SGDLS and CDR2 is YYNGEE in the germline V gene. The data are from a study of glioma-infiltrating T cells after dendritic cell vaccination. Indicated time point: after dendritic cell vaccination, including at tumor progression/relapse. Measured with immunoSEQ multiplex PCR; TCRdb has only the in-frame clones, and not every one. The sample has about 87,000 clones, around four fifths seen once.

V is TRBV9 and J is TRBJ1-4; no clear D gene. This TCR was recovered from a human donor with glioblastoma. The sample consisted of blood, taken after dendritic cell vaccination. The CDR3 sequence is CASSARGDGGKLFF. CDR3 nucleotides: TGTGCCAGCAGCGCCCGGGGTGACGGTGGAAAACTGTTTTTT.